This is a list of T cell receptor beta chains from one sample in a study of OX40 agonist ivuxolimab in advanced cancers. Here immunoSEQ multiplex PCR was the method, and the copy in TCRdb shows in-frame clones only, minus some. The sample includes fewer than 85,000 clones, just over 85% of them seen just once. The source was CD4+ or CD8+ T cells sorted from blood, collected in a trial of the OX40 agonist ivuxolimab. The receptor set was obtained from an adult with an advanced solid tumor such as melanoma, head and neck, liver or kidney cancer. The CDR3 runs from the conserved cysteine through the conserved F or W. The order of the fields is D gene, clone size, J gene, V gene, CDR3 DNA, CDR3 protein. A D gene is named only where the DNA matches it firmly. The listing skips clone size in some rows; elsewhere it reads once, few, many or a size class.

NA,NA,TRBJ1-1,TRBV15,TGTGCCACCAGCAGAGAAACGAACACTGAAGCTTTCTTT,CATSRETNTEAFF
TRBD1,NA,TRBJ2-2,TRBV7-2,TGTGCCAGCAGAAAGGGACAGGCCACCGGGGAGCTGTTTTTT,CASRKGQATGELFF
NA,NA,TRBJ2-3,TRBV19,TGTGCCAGTGGGGGTGCCGCAGATACGCAGTATTTT,CASGGAADTQYF
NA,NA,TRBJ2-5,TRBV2,TGTGCCAGCAGTGACGATAGGGCAGAACAATCCCAAGAGACCCAGTACTTC,CASSDDRAEQSQETQYF
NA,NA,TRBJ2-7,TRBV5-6,TGTGCCAGCAGCTTCAGGGCAGGGGCCTACGAGCAGTACTTC,CASSFRAGAYEQYF
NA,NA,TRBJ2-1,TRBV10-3,TGTGCCATCAATATAAGCCCCACCATTGAGGGCAATGAGCAGTTCTTC,CAINISPTIEGNEQFF
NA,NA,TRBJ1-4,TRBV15,TGTGCCACCAGCAGAGATCTAGGGAGTAATGAAAAACTGTTTTTT,CATSRDLGSNEKLFF
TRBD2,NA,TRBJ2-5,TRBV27,TGTGCCAGCAGTTTCGGGGGGATGGCCCAAGAGACCCAGTACTTC,CASSFGGMAQETQYF
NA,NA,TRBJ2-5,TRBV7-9,TGTGCCAGCAGCCTACTCCAGATTAGAGACCAAGAGACCCAGTACTTC,CASSLLQIRDQETQYF
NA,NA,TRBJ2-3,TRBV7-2,TGTGCCAGCAGCCTGGCGGATACGCAGTATTTT,CASSLADTQYF
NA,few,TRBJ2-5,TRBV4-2,TGTGCCAGCAGCCAAGATGGGTCCCCTGCCCAAGAGACCCAGTACTTC,CASSQDGSPAQETQYF
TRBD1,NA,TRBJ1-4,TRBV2,TGTGCCAGCAGTTGGGACAGGGCGAGTGAAAAACTGTTTTTT,CASSWDRASEKLFF
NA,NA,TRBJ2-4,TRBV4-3,TGCGCCAGCAGCCAGGGAGCGTCAGGGGTAAAAAACATTCAGTACTTC,CASSQGASGVKNIQYF
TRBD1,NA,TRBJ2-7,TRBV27,TGTGCCACCAGAAGACAGGGGCCCTACGAGCAGTACTTC,CATRRQGPYEQYF
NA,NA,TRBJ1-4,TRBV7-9,TGTGCCAGCAGCTTAACGGGGGATGAAAAACTGTTTTTT,CASSLTGDEKLFF
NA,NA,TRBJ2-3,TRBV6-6,TGTGCCAGCAATCAAGACTCAGATACGCAGTATTTT,CASNQDSDTQYF
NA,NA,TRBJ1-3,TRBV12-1,TGTGCCAGCAGGAATGCTCAGAAGGGGGCTGGAAACACCATATATTTT,CASRNAQKGAGNTIYF